This T cell receptor (beta chain) was identified in a study of cytomegalovirus exposure and HLA in healthy donors. Study results and caveats: Earlier analysis looked at TCR beta V segments, and most were productive about 90% or about 30% of the time. Generally TCR sequences proved uncommon, though certain public TCRs appeared in numerous donors. Sequencing probably produced one cluster of sequence variants that were highly shared.

Notes on this clone: Its antigen is still unknown.

V lost 5 bases and J lost 4; bases outside the gene matches: 5. The germline V gene has CDR1 MNHEY and CDR2 SMNVEV (reference sequence). This CDR3 is built from 15 residues. Vbeta (60) and Jbeta (13) primers were used in the PCR. Using immunoSEQ multiplex PCR, the repertoire was profiled, and TCRdb retains in-frame clones only, with some absent. The sample carries about 130,000 clones, roughly 80% recorded once. The sequencing sample was made of PBMCs. The rearrangement links TRBV27 to TRBJ1-5, with 10 bases lining up with TRBD1. The origin of this receptor is a man in his thirties or forties in good health and CMV-seropositive. The CDR3 reads CASSPWDRGNQPQHF. For the CDR3, the DNA is TGTGCCAGCAGTCCGTGGGACAGGGGAAATCAGCCCCAGCATTTT.